The entry that follows covers one TCR beta chain sequence. Germline CDR1 and CDR2: MNHEY and SVGAGI. Trimming removed 0 bases from V and 2 bases from J, with 11 bases in between. The CDR3 loop spans 15 amino acids. This entry is derived from a study of T cell changes during pregnancy in multiple sclerosis. Profiling relied on immunoSEQ multiplex PCR, and the TCRdb table lists in-frame clones only, not all of them. Of some 41,000 clones in the sample, 89% were seen once. The chain uses TRBV6-5 and TRBJ2-7; D remains ambiguous. Sequences were derived from CD4+ T cells from peripheral blood mononuclear cells, sampled in the first trimester of pregnancy. The sequence was collected from a female donor with multiple sclerosis, enrolled in a pregnancy study. The CDR3 spells CASSYSSGSPYEQYF. As DNA, the CDR3 is TGTGCCAGCAGTTACTCGTCCGGGTCCCCCTACGAGCAGTACTTC.